This TCR beta chain was retrieved from a study of control samples from healthy donors and cancer patients (TCRdb year 2020). V and J lose 3 bases and 5 bases, and a span of 13 bases separates them. Inclusive of the bounding cysteine and phenylalanine, the CDR3 is 15 residues long. The entry retains the CDR3 DNA only, 45 bases that are in frame from base 1. Per the germline V gene (reference sequence), LNHDA is the CDR1 and SQIVND is the CDR2. This clone was seen just once. There is no known antigen for this receptor. Base qualities are not provided; no much larger clone lies one nucleotide away. Libraries were constructed by the immunoSEQ multiplex PCR assay. The table was pulled from immuneACCESS by TCRdb, which kept in-frame rearrangements only. Such tables lose some clones; where checked, under half of the loss comes from unresolved V genes, and the rest has no known cause. Recorded for this sample are around 80,000 clones; about 88% of them occurred a single time. More than 5.5% of the sample is held by the ten biggest clonotypes.

This receptor was identified in a woman between 50 and 59 years old in good health. Sequencing input: blood. The receptor chain draws on TRBV19 and TRBJ2-2; tentative D gene TRBD2, with 5 bases matching. The CDR3 region reads CASSMRQRGTGELFF. The DNA reads TGTGCCAGTAGTATGAGACAACGGGGAACCGGGGAGCTGTTTTTT.